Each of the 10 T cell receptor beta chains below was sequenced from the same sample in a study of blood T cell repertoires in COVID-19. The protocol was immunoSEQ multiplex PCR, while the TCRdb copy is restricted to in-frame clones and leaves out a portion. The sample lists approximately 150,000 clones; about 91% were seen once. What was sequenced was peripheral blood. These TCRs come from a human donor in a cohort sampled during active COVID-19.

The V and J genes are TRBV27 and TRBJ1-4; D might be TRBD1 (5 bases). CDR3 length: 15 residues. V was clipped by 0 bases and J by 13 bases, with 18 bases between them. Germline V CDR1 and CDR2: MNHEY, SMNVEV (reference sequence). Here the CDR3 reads CASSLSPGGTGVLFF. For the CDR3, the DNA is TGTGCCAGCAGTTTATCCCCTGGGGGGACTGGGGTACTGTTTTTT.

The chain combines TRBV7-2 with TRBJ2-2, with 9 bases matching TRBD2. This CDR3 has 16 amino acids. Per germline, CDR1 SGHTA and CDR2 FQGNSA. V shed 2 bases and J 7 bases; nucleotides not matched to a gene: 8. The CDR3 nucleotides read TGTGCCAGCAGCTTAAAGGCGGGGGGGCATATCGGGGAGCTGTTTTTT. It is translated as CASSLKAGGHIGELFF.

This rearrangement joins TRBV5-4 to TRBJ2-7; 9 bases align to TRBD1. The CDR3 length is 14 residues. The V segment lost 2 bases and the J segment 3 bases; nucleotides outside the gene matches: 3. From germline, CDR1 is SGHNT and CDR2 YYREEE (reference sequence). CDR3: CASSFPGQGYEQYF. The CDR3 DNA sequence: TGTGCCAGCAGCTTTCCGGGACAGGGCTACGAGCAGTACTTC.

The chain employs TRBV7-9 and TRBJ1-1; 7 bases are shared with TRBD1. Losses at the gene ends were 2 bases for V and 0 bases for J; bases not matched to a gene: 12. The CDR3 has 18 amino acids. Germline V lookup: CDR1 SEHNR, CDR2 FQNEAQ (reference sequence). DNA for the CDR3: TGTGCCAGCAGCTTACACAGGGGTATGAGGGCTATGAACACTGAAGCTTTCTTT. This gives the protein CASSLHRGMRAMNTEAFF.

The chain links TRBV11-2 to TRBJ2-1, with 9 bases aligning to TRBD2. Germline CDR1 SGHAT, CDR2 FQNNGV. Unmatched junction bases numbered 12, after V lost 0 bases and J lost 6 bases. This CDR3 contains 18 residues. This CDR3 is CASSLDTLAGGPGNEQFF. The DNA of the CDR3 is TGTGCCAGCAGCTTAGATACGTTGGCGGGGGGGCCTGGCAATGAGCAGTTCTTC.

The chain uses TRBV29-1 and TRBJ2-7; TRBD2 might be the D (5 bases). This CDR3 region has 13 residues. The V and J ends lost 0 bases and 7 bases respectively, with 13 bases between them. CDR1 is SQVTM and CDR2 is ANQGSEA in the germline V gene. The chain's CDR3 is CSVEDTRQTEQYF. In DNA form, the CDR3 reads TGCAGCGTTGAAGATACTAGACAAACGGAGCAGTACTTC.

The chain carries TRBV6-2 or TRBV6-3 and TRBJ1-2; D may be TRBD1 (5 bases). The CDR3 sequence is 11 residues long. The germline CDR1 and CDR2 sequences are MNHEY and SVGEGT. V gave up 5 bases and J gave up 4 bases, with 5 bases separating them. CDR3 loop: CASSDSYGYTF. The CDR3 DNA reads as TGTGCCAGCAGTGACAGCTATGGCTACACCTTC.

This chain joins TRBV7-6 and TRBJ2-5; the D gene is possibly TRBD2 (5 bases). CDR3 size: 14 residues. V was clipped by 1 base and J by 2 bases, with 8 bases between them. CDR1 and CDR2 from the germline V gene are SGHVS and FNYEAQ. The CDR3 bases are TGTGCCAGCAGCTTAGAACTAGATCAAGAGACCCAGTACTTC. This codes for CASSLELDQETQYF.

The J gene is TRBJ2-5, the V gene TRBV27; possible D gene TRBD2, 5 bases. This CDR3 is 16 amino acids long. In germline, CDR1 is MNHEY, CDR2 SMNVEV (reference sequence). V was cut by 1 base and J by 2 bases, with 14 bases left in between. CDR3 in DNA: TGTGCCAGCAGTTTATATGTGGGAGAACAGCAAGAGACCCAGTACTTC. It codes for CASSLYVGEQQETQYF.

The CDR3 loop is CSAPGTGSSYNEQFF. CDR3 sequence (DNA): TGCAGCGCCCCCGGGACAGGGTCGTCCTACAATGAGCAGTTCTTC. This chain joins TRBV29-1 and TRBJ2-1; TRBD1 agrees at 9 bases. J lost 1 base, V lost 7 bases, and 8 bases had no gene match. Germline CDR1 SQVTM, CDR2 ANQGSEA. The CDR3 runs to 15 residues.